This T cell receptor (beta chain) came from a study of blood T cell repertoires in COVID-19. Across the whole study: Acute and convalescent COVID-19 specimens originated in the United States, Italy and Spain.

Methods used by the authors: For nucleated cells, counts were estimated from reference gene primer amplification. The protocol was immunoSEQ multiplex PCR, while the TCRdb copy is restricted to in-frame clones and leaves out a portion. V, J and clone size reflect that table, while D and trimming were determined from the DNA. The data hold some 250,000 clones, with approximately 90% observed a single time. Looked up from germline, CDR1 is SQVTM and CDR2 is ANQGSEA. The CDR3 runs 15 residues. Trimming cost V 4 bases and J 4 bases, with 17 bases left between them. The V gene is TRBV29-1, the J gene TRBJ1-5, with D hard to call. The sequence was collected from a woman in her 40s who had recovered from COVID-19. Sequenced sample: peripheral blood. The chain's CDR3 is CSVGVSGVANQPQHF. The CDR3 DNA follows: TGCAGCGTTGGTGTTTCGGGTGTGGCGAATCAGCCCCAGCATTTT.